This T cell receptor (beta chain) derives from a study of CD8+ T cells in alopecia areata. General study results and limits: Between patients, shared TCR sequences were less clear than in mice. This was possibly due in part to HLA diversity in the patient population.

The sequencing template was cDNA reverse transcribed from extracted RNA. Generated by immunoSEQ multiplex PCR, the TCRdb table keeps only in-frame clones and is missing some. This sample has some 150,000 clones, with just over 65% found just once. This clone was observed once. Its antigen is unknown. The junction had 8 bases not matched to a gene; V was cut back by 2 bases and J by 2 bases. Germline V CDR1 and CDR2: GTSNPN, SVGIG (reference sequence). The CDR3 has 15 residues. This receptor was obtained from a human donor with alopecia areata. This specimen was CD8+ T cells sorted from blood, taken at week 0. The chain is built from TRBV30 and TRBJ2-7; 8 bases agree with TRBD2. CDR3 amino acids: CAWSSGGGPAYEQYF. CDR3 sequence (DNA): TGTGCCTGGAGTAGTGGCGGGGGGCCAGCCTACGAGCAGTACTTC.